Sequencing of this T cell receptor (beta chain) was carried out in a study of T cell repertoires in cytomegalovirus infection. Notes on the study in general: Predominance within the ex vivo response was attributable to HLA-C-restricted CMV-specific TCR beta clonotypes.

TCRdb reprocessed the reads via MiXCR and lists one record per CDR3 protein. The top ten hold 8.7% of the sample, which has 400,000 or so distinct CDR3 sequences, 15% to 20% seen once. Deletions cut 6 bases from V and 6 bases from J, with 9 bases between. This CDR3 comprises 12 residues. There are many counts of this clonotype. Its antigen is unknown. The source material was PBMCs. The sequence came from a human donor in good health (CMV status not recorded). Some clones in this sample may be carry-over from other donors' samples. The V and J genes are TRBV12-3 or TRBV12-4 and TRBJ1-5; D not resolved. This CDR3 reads CASSVAGQPQHF. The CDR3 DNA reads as TGTGCCAGCAGCGTCGCGGGTCAGCCCCAGCATTTT.